This TCR beta chain was sequenced for a study of early T cells in non-severe SARS-CoV-2 infection. About the research overall: Bulk RNA isolated from unsorted whole blood underwent sequencing; chains were not paired.

Each single cDNA molecule received a unique molecular identifier. A single record per CDR3 protein comes from TCRdb applying MiXCR to the 5' RACE reads. In the table there are tens of thousands of distinct CDR3 sequences, approximately 9.1% of which are singletons. This clonotype has only a few counts. Germline V gives CDR1 DFQATT, CDR2 SNEGSKA (reference sequence). Trimming shortened V by 7 bases and J by 6 bases, and 13 bases separated the two germline ends. The CDR3 sequence is 13 residues long. What was sequenced was whole blood. The V call is TRBV20-1, the J call TRBJ1-6; the D gene is possibly TRBD1 (5 bases). The sequence was obtained from an adult who was a healthcare worker with PCR-confirmed SARS-CoV-2 infection or an uninfected control (not recorded which). The CDR3 nucleotides read TGCAGTGGTAAACAGGAACCTAATTCACCCCTCCACTTT. Amino acids: CSGKQEPNSPLHF.